These 8 T cell receptor beta chains came from one sample sequenced in a study of cytomegalovirus exposure and HLA in healthy donors. The repertoire was sequenced with immunoSEQ multiplex PCR; TCRdb's copy has only in-frame clones and lacks some. The sample consists of roughly 120,000 clones, roughly 88% of them appearing once. The sequencing input was PBMCs. The source of these receptors is a man between 18 and 29 years old in good health and CMV-seronegative.

The CDR3 bases are TGTGCCAGCAGTGACTCGGGGACAGCACGTGGCTACACCTTC. It yields the protein CASSDSGTARGYTF. The V gene is TRBV6-4, the J gene TRBJ1-2, with 7 bases lining up with TRBD1. The length of the CDR3 is 14 residues. Looked up from germline, CDR1 is MRHNA and CDR2 is SNTAGT. The V gene end was trimmed by 0 bases and the J gene end by 7 bases; junction bases not matched to a gene: 5.

The rearrangement links TRBV5-1 to TRBJ2-5; 13 bases line up with TRBD2. V lost 4 bases and J lost 5; bases outside the gene matches: 11. The germline CDR1 and CDR2 sequences are SGHRS and YFSETQ. The CDR3 is made up of 17 amino acids. This CDR3 reads CASSPRTSGGFGETQYF. CDR3 nucleotides: TGCGCCAGCAGCCCAAGGACTAGCGGGGGTTTCGGGGAGACCCAGTACTTC.

The chain has TRBV30 and TRBJ2-3; D is perhaps TRBD1 (6 bases). V was pared by 1 base and J by 2 bases, with 16 bases between. Germline V gives CDR1 GTSNPN, CDR2 SVGIG (reference sequence). The CDR3 totals 16 residues. The CDR3 DNA reads TGTGCCTGGAGTGGAGACCTAGCAGGGGCCACAGATACGCAGTATTTT. Residues: CAWSGDLAGATDTQYF.

This chain uses TRBV7-9 with TRBJ2-1, with 8 bases fitting TRBD2. Looked up from germline, CDR1 is SEHNR and CDR2 is FQNEAQ (reference sequence). The length of the CDR3 is 15 residues. Losses at the gene ends were 5 bases for V and 6 bases for J; bases not matched to a gene: 9. The CDR3 loop reads CASSEQTGTSNEQFF. CDR3 sequence (DNA): TGTGCCAGCAGCGAGCAAACCGGGACTAGCAATGAGCAGTTCTTC.

The V gene is TRBV7-2, the J gene TRBJ1-3, with unresolved D. The V end was cut by 1 base, the J end by 0 bases, with 7 bases between. CDR1 and CDR2 from the germline V gene are SGHTA and FQGNSA. CDR3 size: 15 residues. CDR3 coding DNA: TGTGCCAGCAGCTTAGGCGGACTCTCTGGAAACACCATATATTTT. Amino acid sequence: CASSLGGLSGNTIYF.

The chain links TRBV7-2 to TRBJ2-7, with D possibly matching TRBD1 (5 bases). This CDR3 comprises 15 residues. Trimming stripped 5 bases from V and 1 base from J, with 15 bases between. The germline gives CDR1 SGHTA, CDR2 FQGNSA. CDR3 residues: CASSPRTRGSYEQYF. The CDR3 nucleotides are TGTGCCAGCAGCCCACGTACAAGGGGATCCTACGAGCAGTACTTC.

The genes are TRBV30 and TRBJ1-2; TRBD1 aligns across 7 bases. The CDR3 consists of 13 residues. Per germline, CDR1 GTSNPN and CDR2 SVGIG (reference sequence). V lost 4 bases to trimming and J lost 2 bases; unmatched junction nucleotides: 4. The CDR3 loop reads CAWTGTVNYGYTF. The DNA for the CDR3 is TGTGCCTGGACCGGGACAGTAAACTATGGCTACACCTTC.

This chain uses TRBV7-2 with TRBJ2-5; the match to TRBD1 covers 7 bases. CDR3 size: 15 residues. From germline, CDR1 is SGHTA and CDR2 FQGNSA. The trim removed 3 bases at V and 4 bases at J, leaving 8 bases unmatched. CDR3 bases: TGTGCCAGCAGCTTTGGGGACAGCCTCCGAGAGACCCAGTACTTC. Encoded protein: CASSFGDSLRETQYF.